The T cell receptor (beta chain) described here comes from a study of identical twins. This CDR3 region has 14 residues. The germline V and J ends were trimmed by 4 bases and 2 bases, with 9 bases remaining between them. CDR1 is SQVTM, CDR2 ANQGSEA, per germline. Using its own MiXCR run on the 5' RACE reads, TCRdb lists one record per CDR3 protein. In the table there are under 300,000 distinct CDR3 sequences, roughly 13% of which are singletons. These data are also associated with another study on yellow fever vaccine responses in identical twins. That paper notes: Reported findings indicate that twins' vaccine T cell responses seemed partially convergent, partially personalized.

The TCR originated in a woman aged 18-29 years in good health. Source material: memory (CD45RO+) T cells sorted from blood. V is TRBV29-1 and J is TRBJ2-6; D is perhaps TRBD2 (6 bases). The CDR3 here is CSVVSGAGANVLTF. CDR3 sequence (DNA): TGCAGCGTTGTATCGGGGGCTGGGGCCAACGTCCTGACTTTC.